This T cell receptor beta chain originates from a study of shared clonotypes between healthy human individuals. The wider study: Donor composition was a couple of women and a few men, aged 18 to 49.

The CDR3 sequence is 12 residues long. CDR1 SGHAT and CDR2 FQDESV come from the germline V gene (reference sequence). The ends were cut back, 3 bases at V and 4 bases at J, with 6 bases in the middle. Negatively enriched CD4+ T cells were divided by CD45RA into naive and memory. Measured with immunoSEQ multiplex PCR; TCRdb has only the in-frame clones, and not every one. The profile shows a few million clones, 90% to 97% of them singletons. The specimen sequenced was naive CD4+ T cells sorted from blood. The sample's subset: CD45RA+ positively selected. This receptor was taken from a man aged 18 to 29 in good health. The rearrangement uses TRBV11-1 and TRBJ1-2; a weak D match, TRBD1 (5 bases). The CDR3 region is CASSFQGYGYTF. CDR3 DNA sequence: TGTGCCAGCAGCTTCCAGGGCTATGGCTACACCTTC. Combining the CDR3 with reference TRBV11-1 and TRBJ1-2 gives the whole variable domain EAEVAQSPRYKITEKSQAVAFWCDPISGHATLYWYRQILGQGPELLVQFQDESVVDDSQLPKDRFSAERLKGVDSTLKIQPAELGDSAMYLCASSFQGYGYTFGSGTRLTVV.